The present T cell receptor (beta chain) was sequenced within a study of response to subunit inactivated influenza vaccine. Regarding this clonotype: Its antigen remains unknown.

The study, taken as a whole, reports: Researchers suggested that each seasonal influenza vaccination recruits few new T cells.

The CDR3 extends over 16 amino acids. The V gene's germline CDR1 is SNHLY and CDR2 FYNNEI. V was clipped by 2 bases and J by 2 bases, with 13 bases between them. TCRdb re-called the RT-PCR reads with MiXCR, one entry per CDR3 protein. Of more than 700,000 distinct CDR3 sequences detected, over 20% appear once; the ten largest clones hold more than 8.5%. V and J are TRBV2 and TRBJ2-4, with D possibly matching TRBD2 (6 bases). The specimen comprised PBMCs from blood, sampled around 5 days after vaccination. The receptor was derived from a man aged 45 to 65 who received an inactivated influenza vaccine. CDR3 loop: CASSERVGRSKNIQYF. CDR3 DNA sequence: TGTGCCAGCAGTGAAAGGGTGGGGAGGTCCAAAAACATTCAGTACTTC. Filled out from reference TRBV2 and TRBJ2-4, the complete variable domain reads EPEVTQTPSHQVTQMGQEVILRCVPISNHLYFYWYRQILGQKVEFLVSFYNNEISEKSEIFDDQFSVERPDGSNFTLKIRSTKLEDSAMYFCASSERVGRSKNIQYFGAGTRLSVL.